The 3 T cell receptor beta chains below all came from one sample that was sequenced in a study of neurological immune-mediated disorders. One entry per CDR3 protein results from TCRdb running MiXCR on the 5' RACE reads. The sample shows tens of thousands of distinct CDR3 sequences, 3% to 4% of them seen only once. Sequenced: PBMCs. These TCRs come from a woman between 50 and 59 years old with multiple sclerosis.

This clonotype ranks as medium-sized. The V call is TRBV29-1, the J call TRBJ2-2; 8 bases line up with TRBD2. This CDR3 region has 14 residues. V gave up 7 bases and J gave up 4 bases; unmatched junction bases: 8. In germline, CDR1 is SQVTM, CDR2 ANQGSEA. The CDR3 region has the DNA TGCAGCGCCGGGACTAGTACTTCCACCGGGGAGCTGTTTTTT. Its protein is CSAGTSTSTGELFF.

Concerning this clonotype: A read error may explain this, as a much larger clone is one base away. Likely a read error: the CDR3 ends without its conserved phenylalanine or tryptophan. This chain uses TRBV4-3 with TRBJ2-3, with a possible D match to TRBD1 (5 bases). Germline loops: CDR1 LGHNA, CDR2 YSLEER. The V and J ends lost 4 bases and 5 bases respectively, with 13 bases between them. There are 14 residues in the CDR3. In nucleotides, the CDR3 is TGCGCCAGCAGCCTCGACAGAGAGGAAGATACGCAGTATTAT. It yields the protein CASSLDREEDTQYY.

Many counts were recorded for this clonotype. V is TRBV5-6 and J is TRBJ2-3, with TRBD2 as a possible D gene (6 bases). Trimming cost V 0 bases and J 3 bases, with 11 bases left between them. Looked up from germline, CDR1 is SGHDT and CDR2 is YYEEEE. CDR3 length: 15 residues. The CDR3 loop reads CASSLGRRGTDTQYF. The CDR3 DNA is TGTGCCAGCAGCTTGGGTCGGAGGGGTACAGATACGCAGTATTTT.